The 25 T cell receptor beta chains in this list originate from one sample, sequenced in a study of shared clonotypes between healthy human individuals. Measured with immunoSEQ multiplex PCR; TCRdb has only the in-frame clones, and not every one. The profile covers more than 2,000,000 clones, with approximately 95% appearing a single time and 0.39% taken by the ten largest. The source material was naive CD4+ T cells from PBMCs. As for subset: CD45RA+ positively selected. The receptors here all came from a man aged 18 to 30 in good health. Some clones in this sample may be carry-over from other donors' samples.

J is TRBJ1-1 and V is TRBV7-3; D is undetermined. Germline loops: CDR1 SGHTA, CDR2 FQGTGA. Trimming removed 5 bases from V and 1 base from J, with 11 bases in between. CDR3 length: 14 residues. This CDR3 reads CASSPLPGNTEAFF. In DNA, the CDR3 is TGTGCCAGCAGCCCCCTGCCCGGGAACACTGAAGCTTTCTTT.

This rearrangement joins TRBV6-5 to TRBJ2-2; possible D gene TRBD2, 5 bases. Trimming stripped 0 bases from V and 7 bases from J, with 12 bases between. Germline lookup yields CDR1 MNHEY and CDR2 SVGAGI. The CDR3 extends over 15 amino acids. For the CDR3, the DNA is TGTGCCAGCAGTTACTCTAGGGAGTACGGCGGGGAGCTGTTTTTT. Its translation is CASSYSREYGGELFF.

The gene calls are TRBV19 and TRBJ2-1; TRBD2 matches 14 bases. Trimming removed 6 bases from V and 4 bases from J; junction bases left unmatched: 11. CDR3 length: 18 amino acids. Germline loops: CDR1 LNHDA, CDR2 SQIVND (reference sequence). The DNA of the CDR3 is TGTGCCAGTAGCAACGATGGGACTAGCGGGAGAGGGTACAATGAGCAGTTCTTC. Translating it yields CASSNDGTSGRGYNEQFF.

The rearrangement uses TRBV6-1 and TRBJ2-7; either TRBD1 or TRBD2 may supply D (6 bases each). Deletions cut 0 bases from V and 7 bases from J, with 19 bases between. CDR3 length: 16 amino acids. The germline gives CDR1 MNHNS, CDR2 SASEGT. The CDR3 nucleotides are TGTGCCAGCAGTGAAGCGCGGGGCCACACAAGGGGGGAGCAGTACTTC. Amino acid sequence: CASSEARGHTRGEQYF.

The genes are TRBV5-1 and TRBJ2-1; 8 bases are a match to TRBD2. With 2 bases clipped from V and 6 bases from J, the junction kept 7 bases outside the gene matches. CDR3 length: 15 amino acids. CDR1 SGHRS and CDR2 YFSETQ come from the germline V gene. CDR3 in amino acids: CASSFPRGGVNEQFF. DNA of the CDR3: TGCGCCAGCAGCTTCCCCCGGGGGGGTGTCAATGAGCAGTTCTTC.

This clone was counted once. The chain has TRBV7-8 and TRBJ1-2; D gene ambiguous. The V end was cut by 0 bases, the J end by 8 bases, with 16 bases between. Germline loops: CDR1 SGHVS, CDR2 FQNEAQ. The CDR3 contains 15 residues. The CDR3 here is CASSLAGPGLEGYTF. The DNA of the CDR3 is TGTGCCAGCAGCTTAGCTGGACCGGGTCTAGAGGGCTACACCTTC.

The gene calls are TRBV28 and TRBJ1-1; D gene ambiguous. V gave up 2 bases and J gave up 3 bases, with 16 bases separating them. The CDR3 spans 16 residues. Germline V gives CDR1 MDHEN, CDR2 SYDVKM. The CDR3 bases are TGTGCCAGCAGTTTAGAGCTTCGAACTAGAGACACTGAAGCTTTCTTT. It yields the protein CASSLELRTRDTEAFF.

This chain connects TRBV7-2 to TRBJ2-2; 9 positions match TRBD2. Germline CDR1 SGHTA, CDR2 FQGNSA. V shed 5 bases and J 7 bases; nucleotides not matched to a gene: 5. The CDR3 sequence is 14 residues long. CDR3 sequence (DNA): TGTGCCAGCAGCATGGGACTAGCCGTCGGGGAGCTGTTTTTT. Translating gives CASSMGLAVGELFF.

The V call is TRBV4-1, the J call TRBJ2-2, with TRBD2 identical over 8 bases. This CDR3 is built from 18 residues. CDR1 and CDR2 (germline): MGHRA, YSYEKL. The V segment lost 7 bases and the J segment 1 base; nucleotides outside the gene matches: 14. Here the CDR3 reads CASTRASGLNQNTGELFF. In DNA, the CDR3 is TGCGCCAGCACCCGGGCTAGCGGGTTGAACCAGAACACCGGGGAGCTGTTTTTT.

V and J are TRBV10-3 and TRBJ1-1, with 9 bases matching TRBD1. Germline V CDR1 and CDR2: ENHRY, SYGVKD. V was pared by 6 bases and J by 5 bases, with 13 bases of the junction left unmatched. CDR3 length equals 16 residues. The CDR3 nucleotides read TGTGCCATCAGCCAAAACACAGGGGGCGCATGGACTGAAGCTTTCTTT. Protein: CAISQNTGGAWTEAFF.

The CDR3: CASSLLLRGLAESTDTQYF. The CDR3 DNA is TGTGCCAGCAGTCTGTTACTCCGGGGACTAGCGGAAAGCACAGATACGCAGTATTTT. The V and J genes are TRBV28 and TRBJ2-3, with 11 bases fitting TRBD2. The germline gives CDR1 MDHEN, CDR2 SYDVKM. This CDR3 comprises 19 residues. Trimming took 5 bases from V and 0 from J; bases not matched to a gene: 13.

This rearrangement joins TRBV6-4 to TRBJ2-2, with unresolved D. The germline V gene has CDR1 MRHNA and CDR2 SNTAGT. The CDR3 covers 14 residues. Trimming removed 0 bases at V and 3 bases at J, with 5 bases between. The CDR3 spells CASSDSGYTGELFF. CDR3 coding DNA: TGTGCCAGCAGTGACTCGGGGTACACCGGGGAGCTGTTTTTT.

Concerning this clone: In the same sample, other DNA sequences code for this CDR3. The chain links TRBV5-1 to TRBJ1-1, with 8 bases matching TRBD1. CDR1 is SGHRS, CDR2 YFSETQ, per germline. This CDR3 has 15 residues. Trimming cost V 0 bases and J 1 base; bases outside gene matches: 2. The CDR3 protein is CASSLGTGPNTEAFF. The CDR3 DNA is TGCGCCAGCAGCTTGGGGACAGGGCCGAACACTGAAGCTTTCTTT.

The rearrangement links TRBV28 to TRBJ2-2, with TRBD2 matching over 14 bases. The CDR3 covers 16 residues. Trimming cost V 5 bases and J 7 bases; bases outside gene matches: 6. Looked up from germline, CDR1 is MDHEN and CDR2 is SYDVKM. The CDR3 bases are TGTGCCAGCAGTCCCCGGACTAGCGGGAGGATCGGGGAGCTGTTTTTT. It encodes CASSPRTSGRIGELFF.

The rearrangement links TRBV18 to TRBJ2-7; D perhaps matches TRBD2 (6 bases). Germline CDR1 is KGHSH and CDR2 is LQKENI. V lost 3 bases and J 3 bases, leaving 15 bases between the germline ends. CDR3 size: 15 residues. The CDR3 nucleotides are TGTGCCAGCTCACCGGGACGGGGGACGCACTACGAGCAGTACTTC. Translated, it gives CASSPGRGTHYEQYF.

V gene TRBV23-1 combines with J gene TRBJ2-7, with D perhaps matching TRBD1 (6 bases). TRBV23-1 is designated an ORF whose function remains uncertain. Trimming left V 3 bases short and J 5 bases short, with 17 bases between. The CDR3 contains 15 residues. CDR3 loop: CASSHPGTPSHEQYF. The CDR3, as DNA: TGCGCCAGCAGTCACCCCGGGACACCTTCCCACGAGCAGTACTTC.

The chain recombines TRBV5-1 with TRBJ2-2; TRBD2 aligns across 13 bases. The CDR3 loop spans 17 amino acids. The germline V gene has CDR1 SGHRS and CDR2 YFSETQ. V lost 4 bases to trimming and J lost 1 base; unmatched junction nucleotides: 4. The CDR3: CASSTGTSGVNTGELFF. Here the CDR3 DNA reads TGCGCCAGCAGCACGGGGACTAGCGGGGTGAACACCGGGGAGCTGTTTTTT. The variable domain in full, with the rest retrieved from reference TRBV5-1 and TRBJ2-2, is KAGVTQTPRYLIKTRGQQVTLSCSPISGHRSVSWYQQTPGQGLQFLFEYFSETQRNKGNFPGRFSGRQFSNSRSEMNVSTLELGDSALYLCASSTGTSGVNTGELFFGEGSRLTVL.

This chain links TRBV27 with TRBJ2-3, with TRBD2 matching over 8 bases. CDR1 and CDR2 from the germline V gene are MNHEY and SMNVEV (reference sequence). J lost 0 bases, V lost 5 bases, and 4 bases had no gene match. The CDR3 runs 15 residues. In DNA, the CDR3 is TGTGCCAGCAGTGCACTAGCGGCTAGCACAGATACGCAGTATTTT. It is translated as CASSALAASTDTQYF.

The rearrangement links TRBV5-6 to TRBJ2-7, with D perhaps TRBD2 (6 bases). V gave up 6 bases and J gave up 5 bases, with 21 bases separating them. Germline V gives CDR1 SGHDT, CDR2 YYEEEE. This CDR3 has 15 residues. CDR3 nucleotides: TGTGCCAGCACCCTGGGGCCTAGCGTTATTAACGAGCAGTACTTC. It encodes CASTLGPSVINEQYF.

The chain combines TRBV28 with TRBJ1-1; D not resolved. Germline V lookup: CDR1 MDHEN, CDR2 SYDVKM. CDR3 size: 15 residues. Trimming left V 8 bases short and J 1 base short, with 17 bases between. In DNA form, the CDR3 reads TGTGCCAGCTTTCAAACGGACGGAAAGAACACTGAAGCTTTCTTT. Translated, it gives CASFQTDGKNTEAFF.

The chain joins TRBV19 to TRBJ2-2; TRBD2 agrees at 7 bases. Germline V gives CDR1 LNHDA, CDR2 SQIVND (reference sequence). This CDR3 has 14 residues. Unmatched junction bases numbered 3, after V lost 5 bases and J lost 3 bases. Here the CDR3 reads CASSSRGDTGELFF. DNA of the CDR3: TGTGCCAGTAGTTCCCGGGGGGACACCGGGGAGCTGTTTTTT. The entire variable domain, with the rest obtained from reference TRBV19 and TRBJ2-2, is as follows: DGGITQSPKYLFRKEGQNVTLSCEQNLNHDAMYWYRQDPGQGLRLIYYSQIVNDFQKGDIAEGYSVSREKKESFPLTVTSAQKNPTAFYLCASSSRGDTGELFFGEGSRLTVL.

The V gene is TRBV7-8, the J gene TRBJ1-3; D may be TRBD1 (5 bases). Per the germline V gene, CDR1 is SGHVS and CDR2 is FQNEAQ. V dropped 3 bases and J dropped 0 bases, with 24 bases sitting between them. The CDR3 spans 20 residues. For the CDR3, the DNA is TGTGCCAGCAGCTTTATCTATCTGCCCCGTAGGGGAGACTCTGGAAACACCATATATTTT. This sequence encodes CASSFIYLPRRGDSGNTIYF.

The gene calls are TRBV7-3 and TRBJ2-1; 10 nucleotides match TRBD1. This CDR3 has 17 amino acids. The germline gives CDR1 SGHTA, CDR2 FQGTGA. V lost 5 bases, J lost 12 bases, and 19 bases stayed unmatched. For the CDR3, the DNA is TGTGCCAGCAGCCTCCCAACGGGGACAGGGGATACAGAAGGGCAGTTCTTC. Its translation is CASSLPTGTGDTEGQFF. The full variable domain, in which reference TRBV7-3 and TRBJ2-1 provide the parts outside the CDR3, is GAGVSQTPSNKVTEKGKYVELRCDPISGHTALYWYRQSLGQGPEFLIYFQGTGAADDSGLPNDRFFAVRPEGSVSTLKIQRTERGDSAVYLCASSLPTGTGDTEGQFFGPGTRLTVL.

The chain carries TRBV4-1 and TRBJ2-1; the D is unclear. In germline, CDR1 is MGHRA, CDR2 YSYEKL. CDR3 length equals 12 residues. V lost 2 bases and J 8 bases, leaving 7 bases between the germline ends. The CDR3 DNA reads TGCGCCAGCAGCCAATTTAGAGATGAGCAGTTCTTC. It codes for CASSQFRDEQFF.

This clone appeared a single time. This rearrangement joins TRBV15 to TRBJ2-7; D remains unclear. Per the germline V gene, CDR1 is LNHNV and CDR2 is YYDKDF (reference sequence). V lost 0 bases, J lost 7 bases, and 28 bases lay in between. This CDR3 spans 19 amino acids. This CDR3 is CATSRDLTVLAPQTGEQYF. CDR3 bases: TGTGCCACCAGCAGAGATTTGACGGTCCTCGCGCCCCAAACCGGGGAGCAGTACTTC.